The clone carrying this TCR beta chain was detected once. What it recognizes is unknown. These data come from a study of cytomegalovirus exposure and HLA in healthy donors. Study conclusions and caveats: On later analysis, the bulk of CMV-associated TCR beta chains appeared to be HLA-restricted. Immune exposure was documented only through CMV serostatus. Judged likely to be a sequencing artifact was a cluster of highly shared sequence variants. Per published accounts, TCR beta sequences correctly predicted the HLA-A and HLA-B alleles of most subjects.

It was with 60 Vbeta and 13 Jbeta primers that the PCR ran. Produced via immunoSEQ multiplex PCR; TCRdb's table is partial and in-frame only. The data hold approximately 100,000 clones, with around 79% observed a single time. The V end was cut by 1 base, the J end by 0 bases, with 7 bases between. The CDR3 covers 14 residues. Germline lookup yields CDR1 MNHEY and CDR2 SMNVEV (reference sequence). The V and J genes are TRBV27 and TRBJ2-7; no clear D gene. This sequence originates from a male donor in good health and CMV-seropositive. What was sequenced was PBMCs. CDR3 region: CASSLYGDSYEQYF. CDR3 DNA: TGTGCCAGCAGTTTATACGGTGACTCCTACGAGCAGTACTTC.